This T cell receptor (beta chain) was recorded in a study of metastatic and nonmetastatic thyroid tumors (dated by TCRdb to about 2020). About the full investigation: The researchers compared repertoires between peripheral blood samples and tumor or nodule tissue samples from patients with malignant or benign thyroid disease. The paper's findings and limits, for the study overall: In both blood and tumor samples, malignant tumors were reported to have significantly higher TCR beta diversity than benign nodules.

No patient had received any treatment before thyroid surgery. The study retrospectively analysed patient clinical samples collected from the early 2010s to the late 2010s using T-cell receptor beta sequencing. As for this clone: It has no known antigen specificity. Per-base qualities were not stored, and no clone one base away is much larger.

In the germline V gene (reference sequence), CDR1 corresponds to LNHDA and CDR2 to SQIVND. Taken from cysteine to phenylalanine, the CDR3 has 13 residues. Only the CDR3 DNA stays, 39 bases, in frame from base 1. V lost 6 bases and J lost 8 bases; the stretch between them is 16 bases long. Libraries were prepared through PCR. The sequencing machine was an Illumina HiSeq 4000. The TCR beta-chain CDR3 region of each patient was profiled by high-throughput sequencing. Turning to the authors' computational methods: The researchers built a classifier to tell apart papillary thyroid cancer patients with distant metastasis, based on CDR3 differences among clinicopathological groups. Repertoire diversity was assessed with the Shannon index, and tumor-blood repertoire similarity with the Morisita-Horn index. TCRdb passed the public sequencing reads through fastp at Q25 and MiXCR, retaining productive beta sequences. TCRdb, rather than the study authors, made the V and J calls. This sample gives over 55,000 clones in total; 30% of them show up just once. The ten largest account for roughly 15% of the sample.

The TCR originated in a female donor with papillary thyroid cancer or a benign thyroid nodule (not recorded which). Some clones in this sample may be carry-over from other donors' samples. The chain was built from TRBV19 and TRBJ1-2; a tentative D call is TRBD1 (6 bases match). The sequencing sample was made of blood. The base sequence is TGTGCCAGTAGAAAACAGGGAGTAGTCGGCTACACCTTC. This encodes CASRKQGVVGYTF.